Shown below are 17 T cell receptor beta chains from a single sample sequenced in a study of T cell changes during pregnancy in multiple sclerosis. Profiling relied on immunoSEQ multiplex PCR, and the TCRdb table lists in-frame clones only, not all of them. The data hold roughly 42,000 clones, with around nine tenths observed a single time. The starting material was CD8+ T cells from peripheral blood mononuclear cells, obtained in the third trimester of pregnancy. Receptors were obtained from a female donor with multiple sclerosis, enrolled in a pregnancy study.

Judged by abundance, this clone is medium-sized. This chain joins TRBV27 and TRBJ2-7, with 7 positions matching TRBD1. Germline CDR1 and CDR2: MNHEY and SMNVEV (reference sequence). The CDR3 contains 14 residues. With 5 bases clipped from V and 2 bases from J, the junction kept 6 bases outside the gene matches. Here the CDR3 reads CASSLGQDTYEQYF. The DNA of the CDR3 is TGTGCCAGCAGTCTCGGACAGGATACCTACGAGCAGTACTTC.

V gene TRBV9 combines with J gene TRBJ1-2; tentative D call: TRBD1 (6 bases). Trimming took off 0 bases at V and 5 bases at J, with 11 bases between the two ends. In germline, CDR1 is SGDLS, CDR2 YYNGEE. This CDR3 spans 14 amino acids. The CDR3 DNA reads TGTGCCAGCAGCGTAGGTGGGGGCACGTATGGCTACACCTTC. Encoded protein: CASSVGGGTYGYTF. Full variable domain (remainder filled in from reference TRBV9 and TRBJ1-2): DSGVTQTPKHLITATGQRVTLRCSPRSGDLSVYWYQQSLDQGLQFLIQYYNGEERAKGNILERFSAQQFPDLHSELNLSSLELGDSALYFCASSVGGGTYGYTFGSGTRLTVV.

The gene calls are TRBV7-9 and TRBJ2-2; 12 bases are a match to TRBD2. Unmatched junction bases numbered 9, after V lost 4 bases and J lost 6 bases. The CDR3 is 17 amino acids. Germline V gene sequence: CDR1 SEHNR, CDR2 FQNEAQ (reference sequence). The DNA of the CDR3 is TGTGCCAGCAGCTCCCCGTCTAGCGGGGGGGCCCCCGGGGAGCTGTTTTTT. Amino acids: CASSSPSSGGAPGELFF.

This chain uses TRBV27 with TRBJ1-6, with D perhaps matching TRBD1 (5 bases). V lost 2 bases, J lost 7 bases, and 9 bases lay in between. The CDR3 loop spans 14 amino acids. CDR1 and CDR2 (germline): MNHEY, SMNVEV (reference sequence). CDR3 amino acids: CASSLDPGNSPLHF. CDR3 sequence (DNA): TGTGCCAGCAGTTTAGACCCAGGGAATTCACCCCTCCACTTT.

Here the CDR3 reads CASSLPGQTTSYNEQFF. CDR3 coding DNA: TGTGCCAGCAGCTTGCCGGGACAGACTACCTCCTACAATGAGCAGTTCTTC. V and J are TRBV7-9 and TRBJ2-1; TRBD1 aligns across 7 bases. Germline trimming cut 3 bases from V and 0 bases from J; bases unmatched to any gene: 8. Germline-derived CDR1 and CDR2 are SEHNR and FQNEAQ (reference sequence). This CDR3 is built from 17 residues.

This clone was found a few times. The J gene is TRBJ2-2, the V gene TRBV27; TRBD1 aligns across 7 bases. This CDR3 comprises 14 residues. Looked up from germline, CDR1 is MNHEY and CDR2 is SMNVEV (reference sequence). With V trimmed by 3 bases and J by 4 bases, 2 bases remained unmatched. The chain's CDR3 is CASSFGQATGELFF. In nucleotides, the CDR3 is TGTGCCAGCAGTTTCGGACAGGCCACCGGGGAGCTGTTTTTT.

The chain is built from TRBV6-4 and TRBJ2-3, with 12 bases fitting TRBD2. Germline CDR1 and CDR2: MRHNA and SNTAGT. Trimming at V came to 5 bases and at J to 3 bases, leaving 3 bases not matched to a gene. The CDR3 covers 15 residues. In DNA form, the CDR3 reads TGTGCCAGCAGTCCGACTAGCGGGGGAACAGATACGCAGTATTTT. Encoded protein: CASSPTSGGTDTQYF.

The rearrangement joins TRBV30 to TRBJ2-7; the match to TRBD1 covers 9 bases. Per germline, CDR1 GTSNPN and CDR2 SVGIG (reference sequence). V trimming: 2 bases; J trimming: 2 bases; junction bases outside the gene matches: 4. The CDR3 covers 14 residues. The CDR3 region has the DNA TGTGCCTGGAGTCCCGGGACAGGGACCTACGAGCAGTACTTC. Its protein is CAWSPGTGTYEQYF. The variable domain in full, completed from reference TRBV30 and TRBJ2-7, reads SQTIHQWPATLVQPVGSPLSLECTVEGTSNPNLYWYRQAAGRGLQLLFYSVGIGQISSEVPQNLSASRPQDRQFILSSKKLLLSDSGFYLCAWSPGTGTYEQYFGPGTRLTVT.

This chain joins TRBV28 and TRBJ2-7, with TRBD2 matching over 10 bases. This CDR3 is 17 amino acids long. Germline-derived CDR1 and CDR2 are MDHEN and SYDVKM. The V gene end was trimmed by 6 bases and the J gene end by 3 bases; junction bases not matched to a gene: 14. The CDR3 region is CASSRDWTSGADYEQYF. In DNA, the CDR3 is TGTGCCAGCAGCCGTGATTGGACTAGCGGAGCTGACTACGAGCAGTACTTC.

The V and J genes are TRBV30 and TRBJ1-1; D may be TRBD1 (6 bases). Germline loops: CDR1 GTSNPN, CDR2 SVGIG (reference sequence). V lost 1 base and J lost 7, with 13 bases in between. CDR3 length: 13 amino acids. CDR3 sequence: CAWSGGGRGEAFF. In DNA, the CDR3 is TGTGCCTGGAGTGGGGGGGGCAGAGGTGAAGCTTTCTTT.

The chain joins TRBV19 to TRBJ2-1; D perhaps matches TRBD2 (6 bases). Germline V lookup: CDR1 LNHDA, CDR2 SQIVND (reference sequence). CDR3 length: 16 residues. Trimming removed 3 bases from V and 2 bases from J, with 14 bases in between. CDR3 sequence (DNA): TGTGCCAGTAGTATCGTGGGGGGAGTCCCCTACAATGAGCAGTTCTTC. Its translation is CASSIVGGVPYNEQFF.

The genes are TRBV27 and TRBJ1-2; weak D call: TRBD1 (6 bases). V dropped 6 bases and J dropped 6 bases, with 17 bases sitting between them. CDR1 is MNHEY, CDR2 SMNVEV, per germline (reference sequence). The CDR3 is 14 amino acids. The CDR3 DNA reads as TGTGCCAGCAGGGGGCGGGCACACAGGGATGGCTACACCTTC. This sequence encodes CASRGRAHRDGYTF.

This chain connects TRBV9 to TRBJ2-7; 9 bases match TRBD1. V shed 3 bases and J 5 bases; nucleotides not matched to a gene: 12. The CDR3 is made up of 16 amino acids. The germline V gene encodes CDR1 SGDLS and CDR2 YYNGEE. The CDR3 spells CASSETTGTGRNEQYF. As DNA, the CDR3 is TGTGCCAGCAGCGAGACCACCGGGACAGGGCGCAACGAGCAGTACTTC. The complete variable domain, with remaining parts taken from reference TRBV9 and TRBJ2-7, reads DSGVTQTPKHLITATGQRVTLRCSPRSGDLSVYWYQQSLDQGLQFLIQYYNGEERAKGNILERFSAQQFPDLHSELNLSSLELGDSALYFCASSETTGTGRNEQYFGPGTRLTVT.

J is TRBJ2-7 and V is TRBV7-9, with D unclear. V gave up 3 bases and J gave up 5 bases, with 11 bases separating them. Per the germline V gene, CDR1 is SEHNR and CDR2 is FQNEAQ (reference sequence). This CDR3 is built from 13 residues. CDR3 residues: CASSLMWSDEQYF. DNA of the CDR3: TGTGCCAGCAGCTTGATGTGGTCAGACGAGCAGTACTTC.

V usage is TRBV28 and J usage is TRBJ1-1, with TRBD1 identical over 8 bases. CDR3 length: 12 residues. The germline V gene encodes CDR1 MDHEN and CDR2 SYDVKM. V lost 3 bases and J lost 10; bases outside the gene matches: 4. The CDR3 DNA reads TGTGCCAGCAGTTTCCAGGGGGCTGGAGCTTTCTTT. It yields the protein CASSFQGAGAFF.

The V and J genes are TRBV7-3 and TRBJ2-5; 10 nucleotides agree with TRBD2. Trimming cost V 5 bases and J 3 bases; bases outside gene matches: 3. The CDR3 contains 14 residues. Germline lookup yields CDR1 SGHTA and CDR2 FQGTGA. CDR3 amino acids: CASSLSGGKETQYF. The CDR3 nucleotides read TGTGCCAGCAGCCTTAGCGGGGGGAAAGAGACCCAGTACTTC.

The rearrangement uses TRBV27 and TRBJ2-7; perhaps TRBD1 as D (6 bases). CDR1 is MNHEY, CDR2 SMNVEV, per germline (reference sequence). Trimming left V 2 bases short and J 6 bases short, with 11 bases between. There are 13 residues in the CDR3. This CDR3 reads CASSLQGSGEQYF. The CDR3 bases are TGTGCCAGCAGTTTACAGGGGTCCGGCGAGCAGTACTTC.